This T cell receptor (beta chain) was identified in a study of early T cells in non-severe SARS-CoV-2 infection. As for the study in general: Whole-blood bulk RNA, unsorted, was sequenced, and chains were unpaired.

Looked up from germline, CDR1 is MNHEY and CDR2 is SMNVEV (reference sequence). V lost 6 bases and J 3 bases, leaving 9 bases between the germline ends. The CDR3 totals 13 residues. Individual cDNA molecules were tagged with unique molecular identifiers. Each CDR3 protein gets one entry after TCRdb re-called the 5' RACE reads with MiXCR. The sample has roughly 66,000 distinct CDR3 sequences, over 8% seen once. This clonotype appeared a few times. The V and J genes are TRBV27 and TRBJ1-5; D not resolved. The sample was whole blood. The receptor was derived from an adult who was a healthcare worker with PCR-confirmed SARS-CoV-2 infection or an uninfected control (not recorded which). CDR3 bases: TGTGCCAGCAGCCGTACTATCAATCAGCCCCAGCATTTT. It translates to CASSRTINQPQHF.